The 10 T cell receptor beta chains below were found in one sample sequenced in a study of T cell repertoires in ileal Crohn's disease. TCRdb's copy holds only in-frame clones and misses some; the assay was immunoSEQ multiplex PCR. The repertoire holds around 15,000 clones, with 65% to 85% as singletons. Sequenced input: ileal tissue. The source of these receptors is an adult with Crohn's disease.

This clone was seen only a few times. The chain has TRBV5-1 and TRBJ2-7; possibly TRBD2 for D (7 bases). The CDR3 loop spans 14 amino acids. In germline, CDR1 is SGHRS, CDR2 YFSETQ. The V gene lost 0 bases and the J gene lost 2 bases, with 9 bases spanning the gap. CDR3 loop: CASSLEGGTYEQYF. The CDR3 DNA sequence: TGCGCCAGCAGCTTGGAGGGGGGGACCTACGAGCAGTACTTC.

As for this clone: The same CDR3 is also encoded by other DNA sequences in this sample. The genes are TRBV6-5 and TRBJ2-2, with D unclear. Trimming left V 2 bases short and J 3 bases short, with 7 bases between. The CDR3 loop spans 14 amino acids. The germline CDR1 and CDR2 sequences are MNHEY and SVGAGI. As DNA, the CDR3 is TGTGCCAGCAGTTACAACAGTTACACCGGGGAGCTGTTTTTT. Amino acid sequence: CASSYNSYTGELFF.

The chain recombines TRBV9 with TRBJ1-3, with D unclear. CDR3 length equals 14 residues. With 0 bases removed from V and 0 bases from J, the gap between germline ends came to 4 bases. Looked up from germline, CDR1 is SGDLS and CDR2 is YYNGEE. CDR3 protein: CASSVGHSGNTIYF. The CDR3 nucleotides read TGTGCCAGCAGCGTAGGACACTCTGGAAACACCATATATTTT. Based on the CDR3 plus reference TRBV9 and TRBJ1-3, the full variable domain is DSGVTQTPKHLITATGQRVTLRCSPRSGDLSVYWYQQSLDQGLQFLIQYYNGEERAKGNILERFSAQQFPDLHSELNLSSLELGDSALYFCASSVGHSGNTIYFGEGSWLTVV.

V gene TRBV18 combines with J gene TRBJ2-2; unclear D gene. CDR3 length equals 13 residues. Per the germline V gene, CDR1 is KGHSH and CDR2 is LQKENI. V was clipped by 4 bases and J by 2 bases, with 5 bases between them. Written as DNA, the CDR3 is TGTGCCAGCTCACAATCTAACACCGGGGAGCTGTTTTTT. Translated, it gives CASSQSNTGELFF.

This chain links TRBV11-3 with TRBJ2-3; 11 bases line up with TRBD2. Looked up from germline, CDR1 is SGHNT and CDR2 is YENEEA. The V gene end was trimmed by 5 bases and the J gene end by 2 bases; junction bases not matched to a gene: 6. The CDR3 covers 16 residues. The CDR3 region is CASSHGLAGYTDTQYF. CDR3 coding DNA: TGTGCCAGCAGCCATGGACTAGCGGGTTACACAGATACGCAGTATTTT.

This chain connects TRBV7-2 to TRBJ2-7, with a possible D match to TRBD1 (6 bases). This CDR3 is 13 amino acids long. Germline loops: CDR1 SGHTA, CDR2 FQGNSA. The V end was cut by 2 bases, the J end by 7 bases, with 12 bases between. CDR3 sequence (DNA): TGTGCCAGCAGCTTATATTGGGGGCGTGAGCAGTACTTC. It codes for CASSLYWGREQYF.

The V and J genes are TRBV2 and TRBJ2-5; TRBD1 matches 10 bases. The germline CDR1 and CDR2 sequences are SNHLY and FYNNEI. The CDR3 spans 15 residues. V lost 8 bases to trimming and J lost 5 bases; unmatched junction nucleotides: 11. This chain's CDR3 is CASYPGQGFFETQYF. The DNA of the CDR3 is TGTGCCAGCTACCCGGGACAGGGGTTTTTTGAGACCCAGTACTTC.

The sample holds a few counts of this clone. This specimen includes other DNA sequences encoding the same CDR3. The gene calls are TRBV10-3 and TRBJ2-1; 10 bases fit TRBD2. V lost 0 bases to trimming and J lost 2 bases; unmatched junction nucleotides: 1. The germline V gene has CDR1 ENHRY and CDR2 SYGVKD. This CDR3 is built from 16 residues. The DNA for the CDR3 is TGTGCCATCAGTGAGTCTAGCGGGGGGACCTACAATGAGCAGTTCTTC. Its protein is CAISESSGGTYNEQFF.

The genes are TRBV11-3 and TRBJ2-7; 7 bases match TRBD2. In germline, CDR1 is SGHNT, CDR2 YENEEA. This CDR3 spans 14 amino acids. The J segment lost 1 base and the V segment lost 1 base, leaving 1 base of the junction unmatched. This CDR3 reads CASSLGAGSYEQYF. In DNA, the CDR3 is TGTGCCAGCAGCTTAGGAGCGGGATCCTACGAGCAGTACTTC.

This clone was detected a few times. The rearrangement links TRBV2 to TRBJ1-1; the match to TRBD1 covers 7 bases. Germline trimming cut 6 bases from V and 0 bases from J; bases unmatched to any gene: 4. From germline, CDR1 is SNHLY and CDR2 FYNNEI. The CDR3 extends over 14 amino acids. The CDR3 bases are TGTGCCAGCAGCTACCAGGGGGTGAACACTGAAGCTTTCTTT. It encodes CASSYQGVNTEAFF.